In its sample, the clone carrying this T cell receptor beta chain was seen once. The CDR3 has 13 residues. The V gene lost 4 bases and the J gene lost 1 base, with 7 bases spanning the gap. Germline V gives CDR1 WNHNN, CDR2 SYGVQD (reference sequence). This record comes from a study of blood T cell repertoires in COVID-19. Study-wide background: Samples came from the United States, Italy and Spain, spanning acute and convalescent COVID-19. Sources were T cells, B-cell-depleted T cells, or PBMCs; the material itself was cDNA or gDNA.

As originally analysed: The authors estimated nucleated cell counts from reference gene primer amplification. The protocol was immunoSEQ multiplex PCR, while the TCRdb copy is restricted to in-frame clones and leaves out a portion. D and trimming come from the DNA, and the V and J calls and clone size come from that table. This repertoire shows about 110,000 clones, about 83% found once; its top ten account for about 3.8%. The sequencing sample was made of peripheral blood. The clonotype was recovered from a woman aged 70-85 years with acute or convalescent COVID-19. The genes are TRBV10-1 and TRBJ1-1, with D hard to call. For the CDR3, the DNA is TGCGCCAGCAGTGGGCGACAGAACACTGAAGCTTTCTTT. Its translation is CASSGRQNTEAFF.